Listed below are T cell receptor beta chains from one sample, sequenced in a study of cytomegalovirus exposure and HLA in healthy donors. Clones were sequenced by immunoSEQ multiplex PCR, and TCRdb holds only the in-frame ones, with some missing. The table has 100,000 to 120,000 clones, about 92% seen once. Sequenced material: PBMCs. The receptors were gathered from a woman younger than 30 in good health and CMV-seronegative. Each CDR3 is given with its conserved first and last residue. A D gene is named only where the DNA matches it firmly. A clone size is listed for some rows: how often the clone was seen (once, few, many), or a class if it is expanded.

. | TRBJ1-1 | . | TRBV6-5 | CASRGGNTEAFF | TGTGCCAGCAGGGGGGGGAACACTGAAGCTTTCTTT
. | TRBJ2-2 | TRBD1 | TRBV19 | CASSIKVWRVGTANTGELFF | TGTGCCAGTAGTATTAAGGTGTGGCGGGTAGGGACAGCGAACACCGGGGAGCTGTTTTTT
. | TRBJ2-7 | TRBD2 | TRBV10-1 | CASSMTSGLYKSYEQYF | TGCGCCAGCAGCATGACTAGCGGACTATATAAATCCTACGAGCAGTACTTC
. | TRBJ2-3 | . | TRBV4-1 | CASSQAGRVQDTQYF | TGCGCCAGCAGCCAAGCGGGCAGGGTGCAAGATACGCAGTATTTT
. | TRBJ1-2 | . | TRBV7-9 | CASSPRSTFHNYGYTF | TGTGCCAGCAGCCCGCGGTCGACCTTCCATAACTATGGCTACACCTTC
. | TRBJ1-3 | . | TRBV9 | CASSLTGEFGNTIYF | TGTGCCAGCTCCCTAACCGGGGAGTTTGGAAACACCATATATTTT
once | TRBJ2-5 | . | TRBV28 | CASRGGQGGWLAGGETQYF | TGTGCCAGCAGGGGCGGACAGGGGGGTTGGCTAGCGGGAGGCGAGACCCAGTACTTC
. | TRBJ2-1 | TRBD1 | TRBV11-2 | CASSPRQGLINEQFF | TGTGCCAGCAGCCCAAGACAGGGGTTAATCAATGAGCAGTTCTTC
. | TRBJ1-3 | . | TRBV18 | CASSPLTGQSSGNTIYF | TGTGCCAGCTCACCACTAACCGGACAGAGCTCTGGAAACACCATATATTTT
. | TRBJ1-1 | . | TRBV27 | CASSPLRGNTEAFF | TGTGCCAGCAGTCCCCTCCGGGGGAACACTGAAGCTTTCTTT
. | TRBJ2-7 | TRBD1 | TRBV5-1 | CASSPRTGQLSYEQYF | TGCGCCAGCAGCCCAAGGACAGGGCAGCTTTCCTACGAGCAGTACTTC